The 28 T cell receptor beta chains below come from one sample, sequenced in a study of T cell responses to AZD1222 COVID-19 vaccine. Method: immunoSEQ multiplex PCR; TCRdb's copy keeps in-frame clones and lacks some. The data show roughly 270,000 clones, almost 95% seen once. Material: peripheral blood, obtained 28 days after the second AZD1222 dose. The receptors were sampled from an adult who received the AZD1222 COVID-19 vaccine.

The chain carries TRBV29-1 and TRBJ1-2; D is undetermined. Trimming cost V 6 bases and J 3 bases, with 20 bases left between them. The germline V gene has CDR1 SQVTM and CDR2 ANQGSEA. CDR3 length equals 15 residues. CDR3 sequence (DNA): TGCAGCGTGCCGGACCCATCTTCTGGGGACTATGGCTACACCTTC. This translates into CSVPDPSSGDYGYTF.

This chain uses TRBV19 with TRBJ1-6; a possible D gene is TRBD1 (5 bases). Germline V lookup: CDR1 LNHDA, CDR2 SQIVND (reference sequence). Trimming pared 0 bases from V and 13 bases from J, leaving 10 bases between. This CDR3 has 13 residues. The CDR3 region is CASSIEGPGPLHF. The DNA of the CDR3 is TGTGCCAGTAGTATAGAGGGCCCAGGGCCCCTCCACTTT.

The chain couples TRBV9 to TRBJ1-1; D gene ambiguous. Germline V gives CDR1 SGDLS, CDR2 YYNGEE. This CDR3 region has 13 residues. V shed 0 bases and J shed 5 bases, with 8 bases lying between them. The CDR3 coding sequence is TGTGCCAGCAGCGTAGCCGGGGAAACTGAAGCTTTCTTT. Its protein product is CASSVAGETEAFF.

With regard to this clone: This could be a read error, since a much larger clone is one nucleotide away. The V call is TRBV5-1, the J call TRBJ2-6, with D uncertain. The V gene's germline CDR1 is SGHRS and CDR2 YFSETQ. The CDR3 covers 14 residues. Trimming took 1 base from V and 0 from J, leaving 2 bases between them. CDR3 sequence: CASSLSSGANVLTF. In DNA form, the CDR3 reads TGCGCCAGCAGCTTGAGCTCTGGGGCCAACGTCCTGACTTTC.

The chain uses TRBV4-3 and TRBJ1-2, with a tentative D call TRBD1 (6 bases). Looked up from germline, CDR1 is LGHNA and CDR2 is YSLEER. The CDR3 has 15 residues. V lost 1 base and J lost 7, with 16 bases in between. The CDR3 spells CASSQVLTGSAGYTF. CDR3 in DNA: TGCGCCAGCAGCCAAGTACTTACAGGGTCGGCTGGCTACACCTTC.

The V gene is TRBV19, the J gene TRBJ1-3; 8 bases fit TRBD1. The germline gives CDR1 LNHDA, CDR2 SQIVND (reference sequence). CDR3 length: 14 residues. With 4 bases clipped from V and 4 bases from J, the junction kept 3 bases outside the gene matches. The CDR3 is CASSSTGGGNTIYF. CDR3 nucleotides: TGTGCCAGTAGTAGCACAGGGGGAGGAAACACCATATATTTT.

This chain joins TRBV11-2 and TRBJ1-6; TRBD1 aligns across 7 bases. CDR3 size: 16 residues. Germline CDR1 reads SGHAT; CDR2 reads FQNNGV. Trimming at V came to 4 bases and at J to 5 bases, leaving 8 bases not matched to a gene. CDR3 nucleotide sequence: TGTGCCAGCAGCTCCCTAGACAGGGTCCATAATTCACCCCTCCACTTT. Translated, it gives CASSSLDRVHNSPLHF.

V and J are TRBV19 and TRBJ1-6; D may be TRBD1 (6 bases). V was shortened by 6 bases and J by 8 bases, with 14 bases between the two germline ends. The CDR3 is made up of 14 amino acids. CDR1 and CDR2 (germline): LNHDA, SQIVND (reference sequence). Here the CDR3 DNA reads TGTGCCAGTAGATACGGAGGGGGGTATTCACCCCTCCACTTT. Translated, it gives CASRYGGGYSPLHF.

The rearrangement uses TRBV27 and TRBJ2-7, with TRBD2 matching 10 bases. With V trimmed by 5 bases and J by 3 bases, 1 base remained unmatched. The germline V gene has CDR1 MNHEY and CDR2 SMNVEV (reference sequence). This CDR3 is built from 13 residues. In nucleotides, the CDR3 is TGTGCCAGCAGTCCTAGCGGGAGCTACGAGCAGTACTTC. Its protein product is CASSPSGSYEQYF.

This clone was recorded only once. The rearrangement joins TRBV10-3 to TRBJ2-1; D may be TRBD1 or TRBD2 (6 bases each). V was trimmed by 2 bases and J by 8 bases, leaving 7 bases between them. Germline V lookup: CDR1 ENHRY, CDR2 SYGVKD. The CDR3 totals 12 residues. As DNA, the CDR3 is TGTGCCATCAGTGAGGGGGGGCATGAGCAGTTCTTC. As protein: CAISEGGHEQFF.

The CDR3: CASSSTGREGYTF. In nucleotides, the CDR3 is TGTGCCAGCAGTTCGACAGGGAGGGAAGGCTACACCTTC. This chain joins TRBV3-1 (or the pseudogene TRBV3-2) and TRBJ1-2; 7 bases match TRBD1. V lost 6 bases and J lost 8; bases outside the gene matches: 9. The CDR3 length is 13 residues. CDR1 is LGHDT and CDR2 is YNNKEL in the germline V gene (reference sequence).

The chain is built from TRBV20-1 and TRBJ2-3; 10 nucleotides line up with TRBD1. Losses at the gene ends were 3 bases for V and 4 bases for J; bases not matched to a gene: 7. CDR3 length: 15 amino acids. Germline V gene data show CDR1 as DFQATT and CDR2 as SNEGSKA (reference sequence). CDR3 bases: TGCAGTGCTAGTCGAGGGACAGGGGAGGCAGATACGCAGTATTTT. Amino acid sequence: CSASRGTGEADTQYF.

The chain couples TRBV30 to TRBJ2-7, with D perhaps assigned TRBD1 or TRBD2 (5 bases each). The V gene lost 8 bases and the J gene lost 7 bases, with 15 bases spanning the gap. The CDR3 contains 11 residues. Germline CDR1 GTSNPN, CDR2 SVGIG (reference sequence). CDR3 in DNA: TGTGCCGTGCTTAGGGGAGTAGAGCAGTACTTC. Amino acids: CAVLRGVEQYF.

The gene calls are TRBV19 and TRBJ2-5; possible D gene TRBD2, 6 bases. The germline V gene encodes CDR1 LNHDA and CDR2 SQIVND (reference sequence). V was pared by 5 bases and J by 8 bases, with 15 bases between. CDR3 size: 13 residues. CDR3 loop: CASSASGERTQYF. The CDR3 DNA is TGTGCCAGTAGTGCCTCGGGGGAACGAACCCAGTACTTC.

This clone was recorded a few times. The V call is TRBV19, the J call TRBJ1-5; TRBD1 agrees at 9 bases. This CDR3 has 14 residues. Germline CDR1 reads LNHDA; CDR2 reads SQIVND (reference sequence). The V segment lost 7 bases and the J segment 1 base; nucleotides outside the gene matches: 2. CDR3 in DNA: TGTGCCAGTATGGGGACAGGGAGCAATCAGCCCCAGCATTTT. Amino acid sequence: CASMGTGSNQPQHF.

J is TRBJ2-5 and V is TRBV21-1; the table gives TRBD2 as D, unverified against the DNA. TRBV21-1 is classified as a pseudogene. This CDR3 comprises 18 residues. The CDR3 DNA reads TGTGCCAGCAGCAAACCCCAACCGGGGAGGAGGAACCAAGAGACCCAGTACTTC. Amino acid sequence: CASSKPQPGRRNQETQYF.

This chain's CDR3 is CASSLGPNYGYTF. The CDR3 DNA sequence: TGTGCCAGCAGTTTAGGGCCCAACTATGGCTACACCTTC. This chain uses TRBV28 with TRBJ1-2; D is uncertain. Germline V gene sequence: CDR1 MDHEN, CDR2 SYDVKM. The V and J ends lost 2 bases and 2 bases respectively, with 6 bases between them. The CDR3 contains 13 residues.

The rearrangement joins TRBV11-2 to TRBJ2-7, with 10 bases that match TRBD2. In germline, CDR1 is SGHAT, CDR2 FQNNGV. The junction had 4 bases not matched to a gene; V was cut back by 1 base and J by 4 bases. CDR3 length: 15 amino acids. The CDR3 nucleotides are TGTGCCAGCAGCTTAGGGCCTAGCGGGGGTTACGAGCAGTACTTC. The encoded protein is CASSLGPSGGYEQYF.

On this clone: The sample carries other DNA sequences with the same CDR3. The chain joins TRBV7-8 to TRBJ2-7, with 12 nucleotides matching TRBD2. Unmatched junction bases numbered 5, after V lost 3 bases and J lost 2 bases. Germline V gene sequence: CDR1 SGHVS, CDR2 FQNEAQ. The CDR3 spans 16 residues. The CDR3 sequence is CASSFSTSGGPYEQYF. CDR3 nucleotide sequence: TGTGCCAGCAGCTTCTCGACTAGCGGGGGACCCTACGAGCAGTACTTC. The full variable domain, in which reference TRBV7-8 and TRBJ2-7 provide the parts outside the CDR3, is GAGVSQSPRYKVAKRGQDVALRCDPISGHVSLFWYQQALGQGPEFLTYFQNEAQLDKSGLPSDRFFAERPEGSVSTLKIQRTQQEDSAVYLCASSFSTSGGPYEQYFGPGTRLTVT.

This chain joins TRBV10-3 and TRBJ1-5; 7 nucleotides line up with TRBD1. J was trimmed by 7 bases and V by 4 bases; bases with no gene match: 7. There are 14 residues in the CDR3. The germline gives CDR1 ENHRY, CDR2 SYGVKD. DNA for the CDR3: TGTGCCATCAGTGGGACAGGAGGAGACCAGCCCCAGCATTTT. Translation gives CAISGTGGDQPQHF.

This chain joins TRBV5-5 and TRBJ1-6, with 7 bases matching TRBD1. The V and J ends lost 4 bases and 9 bases, in that order; junction bases with no gene match: 7. The CDR3 covers 14 residues. Germline CDR1 reads SGHKS; CDR2 reads YYEKEE (reference sequence). CDR3 protein: CASSLGTAGSPLHF. CDR3 in DNA: TGTGCCAGCAGCCTCGGGACAGCAGGTTCACCCCTCCACTTT.

The chain has TRBV19 and TRBJ1-2; no firm D call. In germline, CDR1 is LNHDA, CDR2 SQIVND (reference sequence). CDR3 length equals 14 residues. V dropped 5 bases and J dropped 6 bases, with 16 bases sitting between them. This CDR3 reads CASSGRSVGNGYTF. The CDR3 nucleotides read TGTGCCAGTAGTGGTAGGTCCGTCGGTAATGGCTACACCTTC.

The chain joins TRBV2 to TRBJ1-3; TRBD1 matches 7 bases. Germline values: CDR1 SNHLY, CDR2 FYNNEI. V was clipped by 6 bases and J by 7 bases; unmatched bases: 3. This CDR3 contains 12 residues. CDR3 DNA: TGTGCCAGCAGAATGGACAGGAACACCATATATTTT. Its protein product is CASRMDRNTIYF.

The rearrangement links TRBV28 to TRBJ1-1; 9 bases agree with TRBD1. Germline V gene data show CDR1 as MDHEN and CDR2 as SYDVKM. The CDR3 runs to 14 residues. The V gene end was trimmed by 11 bases and the J gene end by 4 bases; junction bases not matched to a gene: 11. CDR3: CACRGTGRVTEAFF. In nucleotides, the CDR3 is TGTGCCTGCCGAGGGACAGGGCGGGTCACTGAAGCTTTCTTT.

CDR3 bases: TGCGCCAGCAGAAAACGGGAGGGTCATGGCTACACCTTC. Its translation is CASRKREGHGYTF. This chain links TRBV5-1 with TRBJ1-2; no reliable D call. Germline CDR1 reads SGHRS; CDR2 reads YFSETQ. The CDR3 totals 13 residues. Trimming took 5 bases from V and 6 from J, leaving 14 bases between them.

The V gene is TRBV7-9, the J gene TRBJ2-1; 11 bases align to TRBD2. The CDR3 loop spans 14 amino acids. Per germline, CDR1 SEHNR and CDR2 FQNEAQ (reference sequence). V was clipped by 5 bases and J by 7 bases; unmatched bases: 4. The CDR3 DNA reads TGTGCCAGCAGCCGGTGGACTAGCGGGAATGAGCAGTTCTTC. Translation gives CASSRWTSGNEQFF.

The J gene is TRBJ2-1, the V gene TRBV9, with D perhaps TRBD2 (6 bases). The CDR3 is made up of 15 amino acids. V was clipped by 0 bases and J by 7 bases, with 14 bases between them. The germline gives CDR1 SGDLS, CDR2 YYNGEE. The CDR3 sequence is CASSVVASARNEQFF. CDR3 bases: TGTGCCAGCAGCGTAGTGGCTAGCGCGAGGAATGAGCAGTTCTTC.

This chain connects TRBV2 to TRBJ2-3, with TRBD2 matching over 12 bases. Looked up from germline, CDR1 is SNHLY and CDR2 is FYNNEI. V dropped 5 bases and J dropped 6; count of bases not matched to a gene: 6. The CDR3 contains 15 residues. In DNA form, the CDR3 reads TGTGCCAGCAGTTTGGGACTAGCGGGCGCGGATACGCAGTATTTT. This sequence encodes CASSLGLAGADTQYF.